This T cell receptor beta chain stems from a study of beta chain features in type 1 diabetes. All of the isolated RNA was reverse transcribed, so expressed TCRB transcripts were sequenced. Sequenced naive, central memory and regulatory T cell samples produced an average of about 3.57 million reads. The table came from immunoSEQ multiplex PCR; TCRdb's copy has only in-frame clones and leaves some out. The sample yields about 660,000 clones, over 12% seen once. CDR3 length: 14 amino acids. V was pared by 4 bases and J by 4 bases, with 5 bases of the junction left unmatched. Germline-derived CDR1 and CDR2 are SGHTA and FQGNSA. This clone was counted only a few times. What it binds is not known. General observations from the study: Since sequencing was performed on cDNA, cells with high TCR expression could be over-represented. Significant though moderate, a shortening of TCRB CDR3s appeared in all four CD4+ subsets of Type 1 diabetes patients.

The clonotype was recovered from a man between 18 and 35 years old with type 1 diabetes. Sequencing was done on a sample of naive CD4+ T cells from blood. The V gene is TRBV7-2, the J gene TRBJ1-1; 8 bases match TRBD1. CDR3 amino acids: CASSSMTGVTEAFF. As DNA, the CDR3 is TGTGCCAGCAGCTCCATGACAGGGGTCACTGAAGCTTTCTTT.